This T cell receptor beta chain was found in a study of blood T cell repertoires in COVID-19. On the study more broadly: PBMCs, B-cell-depleted T cells, or T cells provided the cDNA or gDNA that made up the material.

The CDR3 sequence is 15 residues long. V was cut by 3 bases and J by 1 base, with 10 bases left in between. Germline V gene sequence: CDR1 SGHDT, CDR2 YYEEEE. Here immunoSEQ multiplex PCR was the method, and the copy in TCRdb shows in-frame clones only, minus some. The repertoire holds 65,000 to 90,000 clones, with around 86% as singletons. The chain links TRBV5-6 to TRBJ2-2, with a tentative D call TRBD1 (5 bases). This sequence was found in a man aged 50-60 years with active COVID-19. Sequencing was carried out using peripheral blood. DNA of the CDR3: TGTGCCAGCAGCTCTAGGACACTGAACACCGGGGAGCTGTTTTTT. Translated: CASSSRTLNTGELFF. Combining the CDR3 with reference TRBV5-6 and TRBJ2-2 gives the whole variable domain DAGVTQSPTHLIKTRGQQVTLRCSPKSGHDTVSWYQQALGQGPQFIFQYYEEEERQRGNFPDRFSGHQFPNYSSELNVNALLLGDSALYLCASSSRTLNTGELFFGEGSRLTVL.